This T cell receptor beta chain was documented in a study of cytomegalovirus exposure and HLA in healthy donors. Findings of the study overall: Indistinguishable V segments such as TRBV6-2 and TRBV6-3 were excluded. Cytomegalovirus-associated TCR beta chains were listed, numbering 150 to 200.

Trimming took 0 bases from V and 0 from J; bases not matched to a gene: 4. The germline V gene has CDR1 SGHAT and CDR2 FQNNGV. The CDR3 length is 17 residues. Primers for the PCR totalled 60 Vbeta and 13 Jbeta. The repertoire was sequenced with immunoSEQ multiplex PCR; TCRdb's copy has only in-frame clones and lacks some. The sample shows under 200,000 clones, about 88% of them seen only once. As regards this clone: Its target is not known.

The TCR sequence derives from a woman aged 25-40 years in good health and CMV-seronegative. The sample taken for sequencing was PBMCs. The chain links TRBV11-2 to TRBJ2-4; TRBD2 agrees at 8 bases. CDR3 sequence: CASSLDLGGEAKNIQYF. The CDR3 DNA reads as TGTGCCAGCAGCTTAGATCTCGGGGGGGAAGCCAAAAACATTCAGTACTTC.